The 2 T cell receptor beta chains reported below all come from one sample, sequenced in a study of T cells in Graves' hyperthyroidism and ophthalmopathy. Amplified TCR beta CDR3 regions derived from RNA transcripts. First-round RT-PCR with HTBI primers amplified the TCR CDR3 region. One entry per CDR3 protein, called by TCRdb with MiXCR from the multiplex PCR reads. The table includes 530,000 or so distinct CDR3 sequences, 15% to 20% detected once. The sequenced material came from blood. These receptors were taken from a woman aged 18-29 years with Graves' ophthalmopathy.

This clonotype was counted a few times. The V and J genes are TRBV7-9 and TRBJ2-1, with 7 bases fitting TRBD2. The J segment lost 9 bases and the V segment lost 5 bases, leaving 10 bases of the junction unmatched. Looked up from germline, CDR1 is SEHNR and CDR2 is FQNEAQ (reference sequence). This CDR3 comprises 14 residues. CDR3 loop: CASSPRGREGEQFF. The CDR3 bases are TGTGCCAGCAGCCCTCGGGGCAGGGAGGGTGAGCAGTTCTTC.

The V gene is TRBV2, the J gene TRBJ2-3; D is undetermined. Trimming pared 4 bases from V and 0 bases from J, leaving 8 bases between. The germline CDR1 and CDR2 sequences are SNHLY and FYNNEI. CDR3 length: 14 amino acids. CDR3 sequence reads: CASSGRISTDTQYF. Here the CDR3 DNA reads TGTGCCAGCAGTGGAAGGATTAGCACAGATACGCAGTATTTT. Complete variable domain (other parts from reference TRBV2 and TRBJ2-3): EPEVTQTPSHQVTQMGQEVILRCVPISNHLYFYWYRQILGQKVEFLVSFYNNEISEKSEIFDDQFSVERPDGSNFTLKIRSTKLEDSAMYFCASSGRISTDTQYFGPGTRLTVL.